The T cell receptor beta chain under discussion was sequenced for a study of CD8+CD57+ T cells in acquired aplastic anemia. About the study: The sorted CD4+ and CD8+ cells yielded an average around 3 ug of DNA. As sequenced from healthy donors, CD4+ cells averaged about 11 million reads.

Study-wide points: Significant differences in CD8+ Simpson's diversity were not observed between patients and controls. Found in both controls and patients were approximately 30 CD8+ CDR3 sequences.

TCR beta VDJ and CDR3 profiles were obtained from a genomic DNA template. In TCRdb, the reads were re-called with MiXCR into one record per CDR3 protein. The sample lists about 130,000 distinct CDR3 sequences; 40% to 45% were seen once. This clonotype was picked up many times. The antigen remains unidentified. V lost 4 bases and J lost 6, with 9 bases in between. CDR3 length: 12 amino acids. The germline V gene has CDR1 SQVTM and CDR2 ANQGSEA. The chain recombines TRBV29-1 with TRBJ1-4; a possible D gene is TRBD1 (6 bases). Sequenced sample: sorted CD4+, CD8+, or CD8+CD57+ T cells (not recorded which) from PBMCs. This clonotype originated in a human donor in good health, serving as a control. The CDR3 sequence: CSVARGDEKLFF. The CDR3 DNA is TGCAGCGTTGCCAGGGGCGATGAAAAACTGTTTTTT.